A single sample is the source of the 25 T cell receptor beta chains below, sequenced in a study of T cells after yellow fever vaccination. In TCRdb, the 5' RACE reads were re-called with MiXCR into one record per CDR3 protein. Here the sample spans fewer than 500,000 distinct CDR3 sequences, 18% being singletons. Sequenced here: PBMCs, sampled before the yellow fever booster vaccination. The receptors originated from a man aged 18 to 29 who received the YFV17D yellow fever vaccine.

This clonotype has a handful of counts. The chain recombines TRBV10-3 with TRBJ2-1, with D possibly being TRBD2 (6 bases). The CDR3 covers 12 residues. The germline V gene encodes CDR1 ENHRY and CDR2 SYGVKD. With 2 bases removed from V and 10 bases from J, the gap between germline ends came to 9 bases. The CDR3 protein is CAISETSLEQFF. The CDR3 DNA follows: TGTGCCATCAGTGAGACTAGCCTGGAGCAGTTCTTC.

In its sample, this clonotype was seen a few times. The rearrangement joins TRBV7-9 to TRBJ2-1; no clear D gene. The CDR3 totals 12 residues. From germline, CDR1 is SEHNR and CDR2 FQNEAQ (reference sequence). V was shortened by 5 bases and J by 4 bases, with 6 bases between the two germline ends. CDR3 bases: TGTGCCAGCAGCGGCGAATACAATGAGCAGTTCTTC. Its translation: CASSGEYNEQFF.

Here the CDR3 reads CASSPGQGGNTQYF. The CDR3, as DNA: TGTGCCAGCAGCCCCGGACAGGGTGGAAATACGCAGTATTTT. The V gene is TRBV7-6, the J gene TRBJ2-3; TRBD1 aligns across 8 bases. Germline V lookup: CDR1 SGHVS, CDR2 FNYEAQ. The length of the CDR3 is 14 residues. V dropped 5 bases and J dropped 7; count of bases not matched to a gene: 8.

This clonotype was seen at least ten times. The CDR3: CASSFQGSGVLFF. For the CDR3, the DNA is TGCGCCAGCAGCTTTCAGGGCTCCGGTGTTCTGTTTTTT. The rearrangement uses TRBV5-1 and TRBJ1-4; D perhaps matches TRBD1 (5 bases). Per the germline V gene, CDR1 is SGHRS and CDR2 is YFSETQ. The CDR3 is 13 amino acids. The V end was cut by 2 bases, the J end by 14 bases, with 16 bases between.

This clonotype has more than one count but fewer than ten. V is TRBV5-1 and J is TRBJ1-1; perhaps TRBD1 as D (6 bases). The CDR3 contains 14 residues. The V gene's germline CDR1 is SGHRS and CDR2 YFSETQ. Trimming cost V 4 bases and J 1 base, with 11 bases left between them. Written as DNA, the CDR3 is TGCGCCAGCAGCACCCCGGACAGGAACACTGAAGCTTTCTTT. It translates to CASSTPDRNTEAFF.

The CDR3 here is CASSHGSGGDTGELFF. The DNA of the CDR3 is TGTGCCAGCAGCCATGGGTCGGGGGGGGACACCGGGGAGCTGTTTTTT. The chain combines TRBV4-2 with TRBJ2-2, with 8 bases lining up with TRBD2. V was pared by 3 bases and J by 3 bases, with 6 bases of the junction left unmatched. The germline CDR1 and CDR2 sequences are LGHNA and YNFKEQ. The CDR3 consists of 16 residues.

The chain is built from TRBV5-4 and TRBJ2-2; 9 bases fit TRBD1. CDR1 and CDR2 (germline): SGHNT, YYREEE (reference sequence). The CDR3 covers 15 residues. V shed 5 bases, J shed 4 bases, and the junction held 6 bases outside the gene matches. The CDR3, as DNA: TGTGCCAGCAGTTCGGACAGGGGTGGCACCGGGGAGCTGTTTTTT. Protein sequence: CASSSDRGGTGELFF. The full variable domain, in which reference TRBV5-4 and TRBJ2-2 provide the parts outside the CDR3, is ETGVTQSPTHLIKTRGQQVTLRCSSQSGHNTVSWYQQALGQGPQFIFQYYREEENGRGNFPPRFSGLQFPNYSSELNVNALELDDSALYLCASSSDRGGTGELFFGEGSRLTVL.

The CDR3 DNA sequence: TGTGCCAGCAGCTACTCGACAGGTCTAATGAACACTGAAGCTTTCTTT. Translated: CASSYSTGLMNTEAFF. The genes are TRBV11-1 and TRBJ1-1, with D possibly TRBD1 on 6 matching bases. CDR3 size: 16 residues. The germline V gene has CDR1 SGHAT and CDR2 FQDESV (reference sequence). Deletions cut 4 bases from V and 0 bases from J, with 15 bases between.

This clonotype has just a few counts. This chain uses TRBV20-1 with TRBJ2-5, with 9 nucleotides matching TRBD2. The germline V gene encodes CDR1 DFQATT and CDR2 SNEGSKA (reference sequence). V trimming: 6 bases; J trimming: 2 bases; junction bases outside the gene matches: 4. The CDR3 is 13 residues long. The CDR3 region is CSAQTSGQETQYF. CDR3 bases: TGCAGTGCGCAGACTAGCGGACAAGAGACCCAGTACTTC.

This clonotype occurred a few times. The V gene is TRBV4-3, the J gene TRBJ2-2; 7 nucleotides line up with TRBD2. Trimming took 0 bases from V and 6 from J; bases not matched to a gene: 4. From germline, CDR1 is LGHNA and CDR2 YSLEER. The CDR3 loop spans 15 amino acids. The CDR3 reads CASSQDRGGAGELFF. The CDR3 DNA sequence: TGCGCCAGCAGCCAAGATCGGGGAGGGGCCGGGGAGCTGTTTTTT.

The chain is built from TRBV7-6 and TRBJ2-7; tentatively, D is TRBD2 (6 bases). The V gene lost 2 bases and the J gene lost 2 bases, with 13 bases spanning the gap. CDR3 length: 15 residues. CDR1 SGHVS and CDR2 FNYEAQ come from the germline V gene. The CDR3 nucleotides are TGTGCCAGCAGCTTAAATGCGGGGTCTACCTACGAGCAGTACTTC. Encoded protein: CASSLNAGSTYEQYF. Combining the CDR3 with reference TRBV7-6 and TRBJ2-7 gives the whole variable domain GAGVSQSPRYKVTKRGQDVALRCDPISGHVSLYWYRQALGQGPEFLTYFNYEAQQDKSGLPNDRFSAERPEGSISTLTIQRTEQRDSAMYRCASSLNAGSTYEQYFGPGTRLTVT.

The chain is built from TRBV20-1 and TRBJ1-1; possible D gene TRBD1, 5 bases. This CDR3 is built from 15 residues. Trimming removed 0 bases from V and 2 bases from J, with 13 bases in between. Germline CDR1 reads DFQATT; CDR2 reads SNEGSKA (reference sequence). The DNA of the CDR3 is TGCAGTGCTAGAGATTGGGCAGGGACTAACACTGAAGCTTTCTTT. Translation: CSARDWAGTNTEAFF.

This clonotype was observed a handful of times. This chain links TRBV6-5 with TRBJ2-7, with TRBD1 identical over 9 bases. This CDR3 has 13 amino acids. Germline V CDR1 and CDR2: MNHEY, SVGAGI. The trim removed 6 bases at V and 6 bases at J, leaving 6 bases unmatched. CDR3 DNA: TGTGCCAGCAGACGGGACAGGGTCGGCGAGCAGTACGTC. Its protein product is CASRRDRVGEQYV.

This clonotype has ten or more counts. The chain is built from TRBV5-6 and TRBJ2-5; the D gene could be TRBD1 or TRBD2 (5 bases each). The V and J ends lost 5 bases and 9 bases respectively, with 17 bases between them. Germline assignment: CDR1 SGHDT and CDR2 YYEEEE. The CDR3 sequence is 13 residues long. The CDR3: CASSWDGTRAQYF. In DNA form, the CDR3 reads TGTGCCAGCAGTTGGGACGGCACGAGGGCCCAGTACTTC.

This clonotype has a handful of counts. This chain connects TRBV7-2 to TRBJ2-1; D not certain. In germline, CDR1 is SGHTA, CDR2 FQGNSA. The CDR3 has 13 residues. Trimming took off 1 base at V and 7 bases at J, with 8 bases between the two ends. DNA for the CDR3: TGTGCCAGCAGCTTAGGCCCGAGAAATGAGCAGTTCTTC. Amino acids: CASSLGPRNEQFF.

The J gene is TRBJ1-2, the V gene TRBV4-3; TRBD1 aligns across 10 bases. CDR3 length equals 16 residues. From germline, CDR1 is LGHNA and CDR2 YSLEER. With V trimmed by 0 bases and J by 6 bases, 7 bases remained unmatched. In nucleotides, the CDR3 is TGCGCCAGCAGCCAAGACTATGGGACAGGGGTCCATGGCTACACCTTC. Protein: CASSQDYGTGVHGYTF.

This clonotype showed up just once. Possible read error: a much larger clone is one base away. This chain joins TRBV29-1 and TRBJ2-7; D perhaps matches TRBD1 (5 bases). Germline V gives CDR1 SQVTM, CDR2 ANQGSEA. The CDR3 extends over 14 amino acids. CDR3 sequence reads: CSGLRQLVPYEEYV. Here the CDR3 DNA reads TGCAGCGGGCTCCGACAGCTAGTTCCCTACGAGGAGTACGTC.

The rearrangement uses TRBV7-3 and TRBJ2-5; a weak D match, TRBD2 (7 bases). The CDR3 runs 15 residues. CDR1 is SGHTA, CDR2 FQGTGA, per germline. The V end lost 5 bases, the J end lost 5 bases, and 18 bases lay between the germline ends. CDR3 region: CASSGWGGALETQYF. As DNA, the CDR3 is TGTGCCAGCAGCGGATGGGGGGGGGCCCTGGAGACCCAGTACTTC. Looking up the rest from reference TRBV7-3 and TRBJ2-5 gives the full variable domain: GAGVSQTPSNKVTEKGKYVELRCDPISGHTALYWYRQSLGQGPEFLIYFQGTGAADDSGLPNDRFFAVRPEGSVSTLKIQRTERGDSAVYLCASSGWGGALETQYFGPGTRLLVL.

This rearrangement joins TRBV5-1 to TRBJ2-1; TRBD1 aligns across 9 bases. The ends lost 3 bases at V and 7 bases at J; junction bases unmatched: 8. CDR1 and CDR2 (germline): SGHRS, YFSETQ. The CDR3 contains 15 residues. In DNA, the CDR3 is TGCGCCAGCAGCTCGGGGGACAGGGTATCAAATGAGCAGTTCTTC. Amino acid sequence: CASSSGDRVSNEQFF.

V gene TRBV11-2 combines with J gene TRBJ1-1; D not resolved. The CDR3 length is 14 residues. Germline CDR1 reads SGHAT; CDR2 reads FQNNGV. V was cut by 5 bases and J by 3 bases, with 13 bases left in between. The DNA of the CDR3 is TGTGCCAGCAGCACGTTTGGGGTAGACACTGAAGCTTTCTTT. It specifies CASSTFGVDTEAFF.

The genes are TRBV28 and TRBJ1-3; D unclear. Looked up from germline, CDR1 is MDHEN and CDR2 is SYDVKM. This CDR3 region has 15 residues. V lost 6 bases and J 0 bases, leaving 12 bases between the germline ends. DNA of the CDR3: TGTGCCAGCAGGGCGTTTGGGGACTCTGGAAACACCATATATTTT. Residues: CASRAFGDSGNTIYF.

V is TRBV6-2 or TRBV6-3 and J is TRBJ1-1, with D perhaps TRBD1 (5 bases). The CDR3 spans 14 residues. Per germline, CDR1 MNHEY and CDR2 SVGEGT. Between the trimmed V and J ends, which lost 4 bases and 4 bases, there was a span of 13 bases. In DNA form, the CDR3 reads TGTGCCAGCAGTTCTACCTGGGGGACCACTGAAGCTTTCTTT. Amino acids: CASSSTWGTTEAFF.

This clonotype was counted between two and nine times. CDR3 DNA sequence: TGTGCCAGCAGCTTAACACAAGGTGATAGTGAAGCTTTCTTT. This gives the protein CASSLTQGDSEAFF. The genes are TRBV7-2 and TRBJ1-1; D is unclear. Deletions cut 2 bases from V and 7 bases from J, with 14 bases between. CDR1 and CDR2 from the germline V gene are SGHTA and FQGNSA. The CDR3 is 14 residues long.

V gene TRBV11-2 combines with J gene TRBJ2-1; tentatively, D is TRBD1 or TRBD2 (5 bases each). V was clipped by 10 bases and J by 4 bases, with 20 bases between them. This CDR3 comprises 15 residues. Germline values: CDR1 SGHAT, CDR2 FQNNGV. For the CDR3, the DNA is TGTGCCACCACCCCCGGGACGACGCGATACAATGAGCAGTTCTTC. Its protein product is CATTPGTTRYNEQFF.

This clonotype appeared many times. Germline and junction disagree at one end, which may indicate a read error. The chain combines TRBV4-2 with TRBJ2-7; weak D call: TRBD1 (6 bases). From germline, CDR1 is LGHNA and CDR2 YNFKEQ. The CDR3 extends over 13 amino acids. The CDR3 here is CASSLERGSGVSF. The CDR3 bases are TGTGCCAGCAGCTTAGAGAGAGGATCAGGGGTTTCTTTC.